The 11 T cell receptor beta chains in this list originate from one sample, sequenced in a study of T-cell reconstitution after alpha-beta-depleted transplantation in children. The library targeted TCRbeta and was prepared with unique molecular identifiers. TCRdb analysed the PCR reads with MiXCR anew, one entry per CDR3 protein. This sample has more than 250,000 distinct CDR3 sequences, with 9.9% found just once. Sequencing was performed on PBMCs from the stem cell graft donor, taken from the stem cell graft. The receptors derive from a human donor who donated a stem cell graft to a child with SCID.

This clonotype was recorded a few times. V gene TRBV29-1 combines with J gene TRBJ1-5, with D possibly TRBD1 on 6 matching bases. The CDR3 length is 14 residues. CDR1 and CDR2 from the germline V gene are SQVTM and ANQGSEA. The V end was cut by 3 bases, the J end by 0 bases, with 9 bases between. CDR3 protein: CSVDGGSSNQPQHF. In nucleotides, the CDR3 is TGCAGCGTTGACGGGGGCTCTAGCAATCAGCCCCAGCATTTT.

This clonotype was picked up many times. The CDR3 region is CSARHLVNTEAFF. The CDR3 region has the DNA TGCAGTGCTAGACACCTTGTCAACACTGAAGCTTTCTTT. The chain joins TRBV20-1 to TRBJ1-1, with no clear D. Trimming removed 2 bases at V and 2 bases at J, with 9 bases between. CDR1 and CDR2 (germline): DFQATT, SNEGSKA (reference sequence). The CDR3 loop spans 13 amino acids.

This chain links TRBV5-1 with TRBJ1-1; TRBD1 matches at 7 bases. This CDR3 is 14 amino acids long. J lost 4 bases, V lost 4 bases, and 7 bases had no gene match. Per the germline V gene, CDR1 is SGHRS and CDR2 is YFSETQ. CDR3 in DNA: TGCGCCAGCAGCCCACCGGGACAGCTCACTGAAGCTTTCTTT. It specifies CASSPPGQLTEAFF.

This clonotype was seen many times. The chain couples TRBV24-1 to TRBJ2-2, with a tentative D call TRBD1 (5 bases). This CDR3 region has 14 residues. From germline, CDR1 is KGHDR and CDR2 SFDVKD. The V and J ends lost 1 base and 6 bases respectively, with 8 bases between them. CDR3: CATSDFRGPGELFF. CDR3 DNA sequence: TGTGCCACCAGTGATTTTAGGGGTCCCGGGGAGCTGTTTTTT.

This clonotype appeared a few times. V and J are TRBV5-1 and TRBJ2-7; D possibly corresponds to TRBD1 (5 bases). V lost 1 base and J 3 bases, leaving 17 bases between the germline ends. This CDR3 is built from 16 residues. The germline gives CDR1 SGHRS, CDR2 YFSETQ. The CDR3 coding sequence is TGCGCCAGCAGCTTGAGGGCGTCAGGGTCCCGCTACGAGCAGTACTTC. It yields the protein CASSLRASGSRYEQYF.

The chain carries TRBV20-1 and TRBJ2-5; 8 nucleotides align to TRBD2. The trim removed 6 bases at V and 6 bases at J, leaving 21 bases unmatched. This CDR3 is built from 17 residues. CDR1 is DFQATT, CDR2 SNEGSKA, per germline (reference sequence). The CDR3 bases are TGCAGTGCCCACGGCGGCGGGGGGTCTTCAAATATGCAGACCCAGTACTTC. Its protein is CSAHGGGGSSNMQTQYF.

This clonotype was picked up many times. J is TRBJ2-5 and V is TRBV5-1, with unresolved D. The CDR3 spans 12 residues. Germline V gene lookup returns CDR1 SGHRS and CDR2 YFSETQ. The V gene lost 3 bases and the J gene lost 2 bases, with 5 bases spanning the gap. The CDR3 region has the DNA TGCGCCAGCAGCTGGCAACAAGAGACCCAGTACTTC. Amino acid sequence: CASSWQQETQYF. Looking up the rest from reference TRBV5-1 and TRBJ2-5 gives the full variable domain: KAGVTQTPRYLIKTRGQQVTLSCSPISGHRSVSWYQQTPGQGLQFLFEYFSETQRNKGNFPGRFSGRQFSNSRSEMNVSTLELGDSALYLCASSWQQETQYFGPGTRLLVL.

V usage is TRBV3-1 and J usage is TRBJ2-2; 7 nucleotides align to TRBD1. Germline loops: CDR1 LGHDT, CDR2 YNNKEL (reference sequence). V lost 4 bases to trimming and J lost 5 bases; unmatched junction nucleotides: 7. The CDR3 is 15 residues long. The CDR3 reads CASSPGQFPTGELFF. CDR3 nucleotide sequence: TGTGCCAGCAGCCCGGGACAGTTCCCGACCGGGGAGCTGTTTTTT.

For this clonotype: With a much larger clone just one base away, this may be a read error. The rearrangement joins TRBV14 to TRBJ2-2; D may correspond to TRBD1 or TRBD2 (5 bases each). V was cut by 1 base and J by 5 bases, with 11 bases left in between. Looked up from germline, CDR1 is SGHDN and CDR2 is FVKESK. The CDR3 totals 15 residues. CDR3 sequence (DNA): TGTGCCAGCAGCCAAGCGGCATGGGGGACCGGGGAGCTGTTTTTT. This sequence encodes CASSQAAWGTGELFF.

This chain uses TRBV3-1 with TRBJ2-7, with 10 bases lining up with TRBD2. The germline gives CDR1 LGHDT, CDR2 YNNKEL (reference sequence). CDR3 length equals 14 residues. V gave up 9 bases and J gave up 5 bases; unmatched junction bases: 10. CDR3 nucleotides: TGTGCCAGTACTCGGGGACTAGCGACGAACGAGCAGTACTTC. This gives the protein CASTRGLATNEQYF.

This clonotype appeared a few times. V gene TRBV4-1 combines with J gene TRBJ2-2; the D is unclear. This CDR3 comprises 15 residues. The germline V gene has CDR1 MGHRA and CDR2 YSYEKL. Trimming removed 0 bases at V and 0 bases at J, with 5 bases between. CDR3 bases: TGCGCCAGCAGCCAAGAACCGACGAACACCGGGGAGCTGTTTTTT. Amino acids: CASSQEPTNTGELFF.